This entry describes one T cell receptor beta chain. The Seattle patients, enrolled during active infection, were followed longitudinally. As originally analysed: Reference gene primer amplification gave estimated nucleated cell counts. TCRdb's copy holds only in-frame clones and misses some; the assay was immunoSEQ multiplex PCR. The V and J calls and clone size are taken from that table; D and trimming were inferred from the DNA. The data show roughly 160,000 clones, about 86% seen once. The CDR3 consists of 13 residues. Trimming removed 6 bases from V and 4 bases from J; junction bases left unmatched: 5. This record comes from a study of blood T cell repertoires in COVID-19.

The chain employs TRBV12-3 or TRBV12-4 and TRBJ1-1, with 7 bases lining up with TRBD1. The receptor comes from a woman aged 70-85 years with COVID-19, enrolled during active disease. Sequences were obtained from peripheral blood. CDR3 coding DNA: TGTGCCAGCAGACAAGGACAGGTCACTGAAGCTTTCTTT. It codes for CASRQGQVTEAFF.